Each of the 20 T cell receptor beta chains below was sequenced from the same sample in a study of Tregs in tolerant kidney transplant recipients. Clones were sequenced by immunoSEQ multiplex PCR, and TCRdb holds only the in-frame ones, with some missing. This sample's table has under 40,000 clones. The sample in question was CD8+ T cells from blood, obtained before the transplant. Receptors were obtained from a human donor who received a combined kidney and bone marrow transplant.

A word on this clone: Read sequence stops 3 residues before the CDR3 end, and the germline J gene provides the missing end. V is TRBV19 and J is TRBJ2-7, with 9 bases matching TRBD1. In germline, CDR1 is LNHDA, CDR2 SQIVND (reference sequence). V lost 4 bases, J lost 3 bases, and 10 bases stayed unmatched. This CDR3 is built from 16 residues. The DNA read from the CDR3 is TGTGCCAGTAGTACCCGACCGGGACAGGGACTCTACGAG. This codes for CASSTRPGQGLYE. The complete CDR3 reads CASSTRPGQGLYEQYF.

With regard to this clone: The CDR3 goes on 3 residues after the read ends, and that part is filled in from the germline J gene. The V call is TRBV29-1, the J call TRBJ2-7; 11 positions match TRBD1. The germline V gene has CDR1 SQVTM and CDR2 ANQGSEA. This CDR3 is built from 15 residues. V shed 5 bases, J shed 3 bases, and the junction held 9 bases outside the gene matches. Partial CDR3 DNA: TGCAGCGTTAGTCCCGGGACAGGGGGGGACTACGAG. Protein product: CSVSPGTGGDYE. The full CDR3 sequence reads CSVSPGTGGDYEQYF.

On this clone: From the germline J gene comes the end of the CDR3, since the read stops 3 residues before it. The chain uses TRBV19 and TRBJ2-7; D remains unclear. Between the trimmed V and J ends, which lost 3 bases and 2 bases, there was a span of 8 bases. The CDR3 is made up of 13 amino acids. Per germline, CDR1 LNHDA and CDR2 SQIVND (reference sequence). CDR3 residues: CASSIGPTYEQYF. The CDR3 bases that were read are TGTGCCAGTAGTATTGGGCCGACCTACGAG.

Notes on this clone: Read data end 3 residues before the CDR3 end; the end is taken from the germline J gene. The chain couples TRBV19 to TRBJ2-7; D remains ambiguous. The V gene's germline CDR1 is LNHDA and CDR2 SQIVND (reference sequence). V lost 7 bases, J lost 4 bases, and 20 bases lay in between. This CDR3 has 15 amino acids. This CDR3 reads CASTIGSARLYEQYF. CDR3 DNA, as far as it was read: TGTGCCAGTACTATCGGCAGCGCAAGATTGTACGAG.

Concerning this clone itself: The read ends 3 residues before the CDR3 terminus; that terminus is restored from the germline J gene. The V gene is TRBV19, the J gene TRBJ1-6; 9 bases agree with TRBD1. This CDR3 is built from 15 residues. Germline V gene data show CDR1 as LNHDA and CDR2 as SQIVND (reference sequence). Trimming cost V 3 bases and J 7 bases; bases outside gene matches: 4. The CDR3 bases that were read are TGTGCCAGTAGTATTATGGGGACAGGGAATTCACCC. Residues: CASSIMGTGNSP. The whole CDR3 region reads CASSIMGTGNSPLHF. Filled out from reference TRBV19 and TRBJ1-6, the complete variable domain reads DGGITQSPKYLFRKEGQNVTLSCEQNLNHDAMYWYRQDPGQGLRLIYYSQIVNDFQKGDIAEGYSVSREKKESFPLTVTSAQKNPTAFYLCASSIMGTGNSPLHFGNGTRLTVT.

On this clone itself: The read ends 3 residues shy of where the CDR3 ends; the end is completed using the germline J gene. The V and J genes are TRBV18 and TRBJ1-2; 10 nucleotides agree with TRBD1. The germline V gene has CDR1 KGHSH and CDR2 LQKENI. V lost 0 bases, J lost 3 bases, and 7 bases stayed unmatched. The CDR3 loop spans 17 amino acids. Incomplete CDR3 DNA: TGTGCCAGCTCACCACCCGTATTGGACAGGGGGGACTATGGC. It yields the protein CASSPPVLDRGDYG. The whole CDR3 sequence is CASSPPVLDRGDYGYTF.

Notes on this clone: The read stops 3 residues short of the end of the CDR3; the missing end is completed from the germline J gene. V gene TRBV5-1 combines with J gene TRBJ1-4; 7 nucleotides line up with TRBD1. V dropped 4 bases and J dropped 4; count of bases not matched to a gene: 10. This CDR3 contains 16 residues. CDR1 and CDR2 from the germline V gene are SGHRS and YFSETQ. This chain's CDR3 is CASSGGTARSNEKLFF. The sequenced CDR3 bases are TGCGCCAGCAGCGGGGGGACAGCGAGGAGTAATGAAAAA.

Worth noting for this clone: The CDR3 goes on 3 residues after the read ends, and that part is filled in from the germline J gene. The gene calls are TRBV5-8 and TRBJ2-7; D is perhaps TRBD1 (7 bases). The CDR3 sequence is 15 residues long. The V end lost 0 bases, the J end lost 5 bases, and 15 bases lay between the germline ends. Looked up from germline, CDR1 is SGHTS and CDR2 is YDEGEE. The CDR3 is CASSLGDREVHEQYF. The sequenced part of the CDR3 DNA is TGTGCCAGCAGCTTGGGTGACAGGGAGGTCCACGAG.

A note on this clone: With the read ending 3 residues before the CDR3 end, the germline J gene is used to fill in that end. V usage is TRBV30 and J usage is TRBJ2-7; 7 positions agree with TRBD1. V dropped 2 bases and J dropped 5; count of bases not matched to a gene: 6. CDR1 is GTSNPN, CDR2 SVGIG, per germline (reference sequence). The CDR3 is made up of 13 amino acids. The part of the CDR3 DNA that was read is TGTGCCTGGAGTAGGACAGGCCCCCACGAG. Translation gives CAWSRTGPHE. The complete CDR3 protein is CAWSRTGPHEQYF.

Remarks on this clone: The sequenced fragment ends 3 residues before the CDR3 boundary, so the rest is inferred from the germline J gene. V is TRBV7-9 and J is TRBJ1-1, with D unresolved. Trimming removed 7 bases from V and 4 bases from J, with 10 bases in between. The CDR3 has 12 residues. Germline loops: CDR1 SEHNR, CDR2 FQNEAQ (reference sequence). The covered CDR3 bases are TGTGCCAGCACCTCCCCTATCACTGAA. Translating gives CASTSPITE. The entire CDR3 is CASTSPITEAFF.

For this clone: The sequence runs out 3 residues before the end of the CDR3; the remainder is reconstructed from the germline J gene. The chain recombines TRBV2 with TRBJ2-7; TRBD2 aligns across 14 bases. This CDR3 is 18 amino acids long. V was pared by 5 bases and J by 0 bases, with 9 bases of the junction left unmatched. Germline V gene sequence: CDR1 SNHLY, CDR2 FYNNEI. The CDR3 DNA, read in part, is TGTGCCAGCAGTCCGACAGGGACTAGCGGGAGCTTCTCCTACGAG. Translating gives CASSPTGTSGSFSYE. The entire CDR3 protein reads CASSPTGTSGSFSYEQYF. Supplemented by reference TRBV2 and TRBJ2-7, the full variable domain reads EPEVTQTPSHQVTQMGQEVILRCVPISNHLYFYWYRQILGQKVEFLVSFYNNEISEKSEIFDDQFSVERPDGSNFTLKIRSTKLEDSAMYFCASSPTGTSGSFSYEQYFGPGTRLTVT.

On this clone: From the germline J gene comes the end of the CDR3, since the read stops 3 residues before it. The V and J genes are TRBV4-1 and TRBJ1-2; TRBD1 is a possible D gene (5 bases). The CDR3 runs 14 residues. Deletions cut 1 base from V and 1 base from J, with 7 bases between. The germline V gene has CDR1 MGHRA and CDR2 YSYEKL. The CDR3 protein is CASSQVQGNYGYTF. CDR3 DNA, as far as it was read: TGCGCCAGCAGCCAAGTGCAGGGTAACTATGGC.

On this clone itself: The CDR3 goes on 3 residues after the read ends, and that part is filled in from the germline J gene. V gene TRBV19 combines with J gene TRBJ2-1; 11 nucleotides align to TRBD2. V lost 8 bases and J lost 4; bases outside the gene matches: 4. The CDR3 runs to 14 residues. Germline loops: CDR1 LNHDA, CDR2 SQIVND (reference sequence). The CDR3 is CASQGTSGYNEQFF. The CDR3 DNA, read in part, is TGTGCCAGTCAAGGGACTAGCGGTTACAATGAG.

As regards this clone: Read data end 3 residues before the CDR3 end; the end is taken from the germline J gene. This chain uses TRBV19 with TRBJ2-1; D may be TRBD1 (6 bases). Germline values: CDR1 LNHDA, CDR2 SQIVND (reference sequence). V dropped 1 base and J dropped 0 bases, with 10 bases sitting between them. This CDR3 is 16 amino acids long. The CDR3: CASSIGSGHSYNEQFF. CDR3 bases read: TGTGCCAGTAGTATAGGTTCGGGACACTCCTACAATGAG.

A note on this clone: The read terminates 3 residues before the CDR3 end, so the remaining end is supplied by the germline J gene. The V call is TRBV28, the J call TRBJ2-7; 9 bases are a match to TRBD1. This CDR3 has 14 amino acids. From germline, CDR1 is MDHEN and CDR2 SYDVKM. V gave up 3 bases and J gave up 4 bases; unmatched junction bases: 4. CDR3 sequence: CASSFGGQGYEQYF. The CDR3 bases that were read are TGTGCCAGCAGTTTTGGGGGACAGGGATACGAG.

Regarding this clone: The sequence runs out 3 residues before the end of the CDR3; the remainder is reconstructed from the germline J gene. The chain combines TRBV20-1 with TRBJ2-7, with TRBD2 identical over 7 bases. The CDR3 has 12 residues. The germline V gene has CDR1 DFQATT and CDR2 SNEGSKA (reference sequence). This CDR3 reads CREGLPSSEQYF. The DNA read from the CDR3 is TGCAGAGAGGGACTACCCTCGAGCGAG.

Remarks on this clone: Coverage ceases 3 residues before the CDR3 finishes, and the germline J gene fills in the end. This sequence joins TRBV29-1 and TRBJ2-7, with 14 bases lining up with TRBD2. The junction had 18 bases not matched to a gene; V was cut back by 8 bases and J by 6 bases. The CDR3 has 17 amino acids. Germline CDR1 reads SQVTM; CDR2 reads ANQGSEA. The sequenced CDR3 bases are TGCAGCCACCAACCTAAGACTAGCGGGAGGGCCGGTGGCGAG. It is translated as CSHQPKTSGRAGGE. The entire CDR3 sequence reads CSHQPKTSGRAGGEQYF.

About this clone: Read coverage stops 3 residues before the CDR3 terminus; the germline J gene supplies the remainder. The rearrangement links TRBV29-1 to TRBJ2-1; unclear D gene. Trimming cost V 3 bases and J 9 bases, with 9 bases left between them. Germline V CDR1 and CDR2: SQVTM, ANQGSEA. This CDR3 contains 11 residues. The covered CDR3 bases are TGCAGCGTTGACACCTCCGGTGAG. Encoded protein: CSVDTSGE. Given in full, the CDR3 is CSVDTSGEQFF.

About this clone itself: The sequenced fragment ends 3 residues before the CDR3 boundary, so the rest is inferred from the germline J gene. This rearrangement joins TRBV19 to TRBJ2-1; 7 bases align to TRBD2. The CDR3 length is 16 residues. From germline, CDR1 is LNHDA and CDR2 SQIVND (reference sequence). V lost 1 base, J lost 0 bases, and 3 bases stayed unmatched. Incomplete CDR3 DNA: TGTGCCAGTAGTATAGTTAGCGGGCCCTCCTACAATGAG. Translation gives CASSIVSGPSYNE. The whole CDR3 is CASSIVSGPSYNEQFF.

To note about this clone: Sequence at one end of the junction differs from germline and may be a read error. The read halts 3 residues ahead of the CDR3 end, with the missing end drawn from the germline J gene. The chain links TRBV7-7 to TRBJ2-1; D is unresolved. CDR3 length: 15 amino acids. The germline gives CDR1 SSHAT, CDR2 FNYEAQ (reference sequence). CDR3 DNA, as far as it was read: TGTGCTAGCAGCTTGAGCTCGGTCACCAACAATGAG. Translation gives CASSLSSVTNNE. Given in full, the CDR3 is CASSLSSVTNNEQFF.